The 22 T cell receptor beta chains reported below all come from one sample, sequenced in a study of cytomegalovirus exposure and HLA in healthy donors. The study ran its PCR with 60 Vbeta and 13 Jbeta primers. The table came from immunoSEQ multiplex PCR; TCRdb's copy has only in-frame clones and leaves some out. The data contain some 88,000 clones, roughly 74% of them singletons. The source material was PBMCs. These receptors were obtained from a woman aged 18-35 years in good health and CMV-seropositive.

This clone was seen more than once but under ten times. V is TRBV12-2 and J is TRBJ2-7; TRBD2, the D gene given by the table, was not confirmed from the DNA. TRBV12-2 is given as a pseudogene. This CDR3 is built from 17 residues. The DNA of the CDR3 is TGTGCAAGTCGCTTAGCGTCCAAGGCGGGAGAAGTCGACGAGCAGTACTTC. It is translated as CASRLASKAGEVDEQYF.

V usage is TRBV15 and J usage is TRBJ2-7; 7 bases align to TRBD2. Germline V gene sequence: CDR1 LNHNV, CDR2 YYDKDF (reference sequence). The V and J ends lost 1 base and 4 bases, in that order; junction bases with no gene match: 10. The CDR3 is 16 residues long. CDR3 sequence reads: CATSRGAGGSAYEQYF. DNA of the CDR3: TGTGCCACCAGCAGAGGGGCGGGCGGGAGCGCTTACGAGCAGTACTTC.

The CDR3, as DNA: TGCGCCAGCAGCTTGGCAGGCGGGGGGCAATACAATGAGCAGTTCTTC. The encoded protein is CASSLAGGGQYNEQFF. The chain couples TRBV5-1 to TRBJ2-1; 8 positions match TRBD2. Trimming removed 0 bases from V and 4 bases from J; junction bases left unmatched: 6. Germline V lookup: CDR1 SGHRS, CDR2 YFSETQ. The CDR3 spans 16 residues.

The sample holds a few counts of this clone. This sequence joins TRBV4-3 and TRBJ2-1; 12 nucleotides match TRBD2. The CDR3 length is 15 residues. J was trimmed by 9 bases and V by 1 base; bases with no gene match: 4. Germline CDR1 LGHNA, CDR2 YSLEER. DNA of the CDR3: TGCGCCAGCAGCCAAGGACTAGCGGGAGCACGTGAGCAGTTCTTC. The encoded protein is CASSQGLAGAREQFF.

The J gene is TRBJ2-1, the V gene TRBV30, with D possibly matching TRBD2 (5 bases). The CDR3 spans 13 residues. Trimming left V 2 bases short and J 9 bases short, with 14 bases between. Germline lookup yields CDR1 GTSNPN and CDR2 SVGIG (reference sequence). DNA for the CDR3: TGTGCCTGGAGTTCCAAACGGGGTACTGAGCAGTTCTTC. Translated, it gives CAWSSKRGTEQFF.

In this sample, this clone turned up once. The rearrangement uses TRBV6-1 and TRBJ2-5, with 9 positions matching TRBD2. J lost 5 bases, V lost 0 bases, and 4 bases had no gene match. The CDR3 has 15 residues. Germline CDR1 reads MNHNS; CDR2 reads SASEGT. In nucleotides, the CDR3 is TGTGCCAGCAGTGAAGCCCGGCGGGGGGGGGAGACCCAGTACTTC. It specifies CASSEARRGGETQYF.

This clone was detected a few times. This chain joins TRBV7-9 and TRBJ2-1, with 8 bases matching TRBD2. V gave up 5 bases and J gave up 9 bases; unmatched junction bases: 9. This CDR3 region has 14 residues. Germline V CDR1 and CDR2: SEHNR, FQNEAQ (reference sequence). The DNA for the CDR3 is TGTGCCAGCAGCCCTCCAGCGGGAGCGGGTGAGCAGTTCTTC. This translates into CASSPPAGAGEQFF. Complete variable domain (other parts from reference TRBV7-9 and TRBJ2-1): DTGVSQNPRHKITKRGQNVTFRCDPISEHNRLYWYRQTLGQGPEFLTYFQNEAQLEKSRLLSDRFSAERPKGSFSTLEIQRTEQGDSAMYLCASSPPAGAGEQFFGPGTRLTVL.

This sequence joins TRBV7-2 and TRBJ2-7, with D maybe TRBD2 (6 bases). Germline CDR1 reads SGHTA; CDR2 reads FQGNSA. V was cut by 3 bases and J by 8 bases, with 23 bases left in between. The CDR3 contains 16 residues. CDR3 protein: CASSFYTRDSLRKQYF. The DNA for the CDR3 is TGTGCCAGCAGCTTTTACACCCGGGACTCTCTACGAAAGCAGTACTTC.

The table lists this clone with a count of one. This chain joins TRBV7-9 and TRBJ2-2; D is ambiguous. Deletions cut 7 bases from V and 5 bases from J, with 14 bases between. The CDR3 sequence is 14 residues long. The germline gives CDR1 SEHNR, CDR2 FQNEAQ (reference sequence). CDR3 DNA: TGTGCCAGCACAACCAGCCGGGTGACCGGGGAGCTGTTTTTT. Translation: CASTTSRVTGELFF.

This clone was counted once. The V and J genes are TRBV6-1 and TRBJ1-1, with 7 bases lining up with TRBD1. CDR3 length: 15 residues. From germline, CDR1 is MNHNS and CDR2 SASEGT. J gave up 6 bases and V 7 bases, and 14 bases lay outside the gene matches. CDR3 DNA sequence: TGTGCCAGCATCGGTCCAACAGGGGATCTCGCTGAAGCTTTCTTT. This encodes CASIGPTGDLAEAFF.

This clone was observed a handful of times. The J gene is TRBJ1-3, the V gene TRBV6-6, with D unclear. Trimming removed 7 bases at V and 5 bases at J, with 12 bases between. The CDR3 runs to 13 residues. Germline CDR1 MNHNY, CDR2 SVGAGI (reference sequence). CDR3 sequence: CASMSRGRNTIYF. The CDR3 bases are TGTGCCAGCATGAGTCGTGGGCGAAACACCATATATTTT.

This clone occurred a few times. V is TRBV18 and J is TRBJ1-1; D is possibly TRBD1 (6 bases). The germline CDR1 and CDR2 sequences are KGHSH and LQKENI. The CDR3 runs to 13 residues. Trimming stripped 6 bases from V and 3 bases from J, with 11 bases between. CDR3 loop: CASSRTADTEAFF. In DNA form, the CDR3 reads TGTGCCAGCTCGCGGACAGCAGACACTGAAGCTTTCTTT.

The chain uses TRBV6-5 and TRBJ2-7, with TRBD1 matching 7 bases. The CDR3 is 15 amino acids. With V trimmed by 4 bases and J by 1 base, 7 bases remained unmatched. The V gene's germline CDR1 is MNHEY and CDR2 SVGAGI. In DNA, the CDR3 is TGTGCCAGCAGTTTGAGGGGGCTGGTTTCCTACGAGCAGTACTTC. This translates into CASSLRGLVSYEQYF.

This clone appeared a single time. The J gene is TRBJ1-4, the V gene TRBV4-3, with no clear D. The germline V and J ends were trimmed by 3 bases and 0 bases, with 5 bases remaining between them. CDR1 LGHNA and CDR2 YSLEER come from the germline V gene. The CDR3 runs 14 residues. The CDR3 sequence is CASSQDSTNEKLFF. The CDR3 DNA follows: TGCGCCAGCAGCCAGGACTCAACTAATGAAAAACTGTTTTTT.

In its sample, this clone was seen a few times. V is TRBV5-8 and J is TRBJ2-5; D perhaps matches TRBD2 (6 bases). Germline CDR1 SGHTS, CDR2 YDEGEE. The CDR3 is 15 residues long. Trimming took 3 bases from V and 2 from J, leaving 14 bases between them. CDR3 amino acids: CASSWGRAGQETQYF. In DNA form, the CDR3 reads TGTGCCAGCAGCTGGGGCAGGGCGGGACAAGAGACCCAGTACTTC. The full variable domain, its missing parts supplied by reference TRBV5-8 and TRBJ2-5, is EAGVTQSPTHLIKTRGQQATLRCSPISGHTSVYWYQQALGLGLQFLLWYDEGEERNRGNFPPRFSGRQFPNYSSELNVNALELEDSALYLCASSWGRAGQETQYFGPGTRLLVL.

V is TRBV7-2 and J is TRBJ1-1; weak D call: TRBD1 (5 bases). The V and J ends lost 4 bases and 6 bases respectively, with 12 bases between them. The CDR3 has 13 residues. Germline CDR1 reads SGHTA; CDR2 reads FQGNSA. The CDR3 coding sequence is TGTGCCAGCAGCTCCTGGGGGGGGTCTGAAGCTTTCTTT. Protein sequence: CASSSWGGSEAFF.

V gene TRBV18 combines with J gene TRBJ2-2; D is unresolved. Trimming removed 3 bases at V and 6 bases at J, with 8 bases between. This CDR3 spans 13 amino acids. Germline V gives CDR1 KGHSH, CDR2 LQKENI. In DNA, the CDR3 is TGTGCCAGCTCACCCGACACCGCCGGGGAGCTGTTTTTT. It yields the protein CASSPDTAGELFF.

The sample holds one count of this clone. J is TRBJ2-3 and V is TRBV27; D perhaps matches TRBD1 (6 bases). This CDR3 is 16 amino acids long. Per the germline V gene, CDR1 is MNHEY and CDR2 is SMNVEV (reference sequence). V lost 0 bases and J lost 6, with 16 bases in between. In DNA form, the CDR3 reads TGTGCCAGCAGTTTATCGGGATGGGTAGGGGGTGATACGCAGTATTTT. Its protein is CASSLSGWVGGDTQYF.

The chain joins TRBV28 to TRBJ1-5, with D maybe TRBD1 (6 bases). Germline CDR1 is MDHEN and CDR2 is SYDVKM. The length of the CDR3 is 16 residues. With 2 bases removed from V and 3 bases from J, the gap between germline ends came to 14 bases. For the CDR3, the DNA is TGTGCCAGCAGTTTAAGGGGGAAGCGGTACAATCAGCCCCAGCATTTT. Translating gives CASSLRGKRYNQPQHF.

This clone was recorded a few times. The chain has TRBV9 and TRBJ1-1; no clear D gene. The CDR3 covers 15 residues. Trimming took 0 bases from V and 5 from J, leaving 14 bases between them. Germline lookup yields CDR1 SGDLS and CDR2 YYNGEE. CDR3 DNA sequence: TGTGCCAGCAGCGTAGGGGCGGGTTGGGGTACTGAAGCTTTCTTT. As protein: CASSVGAGWGTEAFF.

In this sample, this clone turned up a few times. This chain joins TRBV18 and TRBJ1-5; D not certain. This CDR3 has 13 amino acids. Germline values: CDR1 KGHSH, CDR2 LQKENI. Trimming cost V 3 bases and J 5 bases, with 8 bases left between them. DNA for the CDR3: TGTGCCAGCTCACCGGGCTCGGATCAGCCCCAGCATTTT. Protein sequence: CASSPGSDQPQHF.

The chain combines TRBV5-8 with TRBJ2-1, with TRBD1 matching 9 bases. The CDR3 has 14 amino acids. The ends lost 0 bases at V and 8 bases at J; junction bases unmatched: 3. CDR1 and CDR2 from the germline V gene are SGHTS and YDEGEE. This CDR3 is CASSLGTGEYEQFF. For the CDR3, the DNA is TGTGCCAGCAGCTTGGGGACAGGGGAGTATGAGCAGTTCTTC.